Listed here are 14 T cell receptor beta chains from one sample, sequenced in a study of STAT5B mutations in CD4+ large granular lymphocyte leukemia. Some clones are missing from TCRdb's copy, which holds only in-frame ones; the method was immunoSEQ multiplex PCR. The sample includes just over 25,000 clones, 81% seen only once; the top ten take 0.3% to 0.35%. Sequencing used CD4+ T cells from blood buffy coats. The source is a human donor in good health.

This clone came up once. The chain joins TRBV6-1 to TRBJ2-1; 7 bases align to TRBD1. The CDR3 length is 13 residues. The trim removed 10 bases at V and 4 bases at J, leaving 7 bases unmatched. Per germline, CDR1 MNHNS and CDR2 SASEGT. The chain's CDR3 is CAIRDSRYNEQFF. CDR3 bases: TGTGCCATCCGGGACAGTAGATACAATGAGCAGTTCTTC.

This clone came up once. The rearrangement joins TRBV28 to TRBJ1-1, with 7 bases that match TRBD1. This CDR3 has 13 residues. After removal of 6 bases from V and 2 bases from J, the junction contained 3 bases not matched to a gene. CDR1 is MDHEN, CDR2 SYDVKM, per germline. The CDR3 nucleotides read TGTGCCAGCAGGACAGGGATAAACACTGAAGCTTTCTTT. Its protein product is CASRTGINTEAFF.

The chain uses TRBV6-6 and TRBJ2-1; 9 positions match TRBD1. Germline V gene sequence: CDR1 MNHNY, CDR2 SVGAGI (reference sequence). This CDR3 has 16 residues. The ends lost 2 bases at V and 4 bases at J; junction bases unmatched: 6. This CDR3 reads CASSYPRQGGYNEQFF. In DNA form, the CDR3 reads TGTGCCAGCAGTTACCCCCGACAGGGGGGGTACAATGAGCAGTTCTTC.

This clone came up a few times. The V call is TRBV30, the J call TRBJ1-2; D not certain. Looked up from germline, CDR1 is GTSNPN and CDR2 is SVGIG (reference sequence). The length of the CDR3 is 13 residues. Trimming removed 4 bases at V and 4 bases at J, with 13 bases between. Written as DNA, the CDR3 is TGTGCCTGGATGCGAGGAGACCCCTATGGCTACACCTTC. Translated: CAWMRGDPYGYTF.

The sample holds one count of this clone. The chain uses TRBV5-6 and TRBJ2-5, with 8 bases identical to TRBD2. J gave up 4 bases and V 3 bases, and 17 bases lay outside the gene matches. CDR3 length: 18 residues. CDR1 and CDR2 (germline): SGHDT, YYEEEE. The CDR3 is CASSYRSTGGPRGETQYF. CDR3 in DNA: TGTGCCAGCAGCTATCGTTCAACGGGAGGGCCACGTGGAGAGACCCAGTACTTC.

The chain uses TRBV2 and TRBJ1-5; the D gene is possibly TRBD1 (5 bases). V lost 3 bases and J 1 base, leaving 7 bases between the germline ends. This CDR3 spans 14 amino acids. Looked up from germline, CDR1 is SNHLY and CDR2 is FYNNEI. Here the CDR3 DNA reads TGTGCCAGCAGTGACCGACAGAGCAATCAGCCCCAGCATTTT. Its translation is CASSDRQSNQPQHF. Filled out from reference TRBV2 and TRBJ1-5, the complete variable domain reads EPEVTQTPSHQVTQMGQEVILRCVPISNHLYFYWYRQILGQKVEFLVSFYNNEISEKSEIFDDQFSVERPDGSNFTLKIRSTKLEDSAMYFCASSDRQSNQPQHFGDGTRLSIL.

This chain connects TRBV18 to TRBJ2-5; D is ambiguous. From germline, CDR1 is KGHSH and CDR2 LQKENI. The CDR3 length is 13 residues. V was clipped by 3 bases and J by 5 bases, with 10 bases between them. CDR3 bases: TGTGCCAGCTCACCCCCTGTCGGCGAGACCCAGTACTTC. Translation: CASSPPVGETQYF.

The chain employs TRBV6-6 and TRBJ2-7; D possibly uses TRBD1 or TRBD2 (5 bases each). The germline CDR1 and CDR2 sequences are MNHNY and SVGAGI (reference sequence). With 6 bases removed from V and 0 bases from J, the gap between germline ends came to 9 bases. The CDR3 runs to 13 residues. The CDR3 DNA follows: TGTGCCAGCAGGGGGACGGACTCCTACGAGCAGTACGTC. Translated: CASRGTDSYEQYV.

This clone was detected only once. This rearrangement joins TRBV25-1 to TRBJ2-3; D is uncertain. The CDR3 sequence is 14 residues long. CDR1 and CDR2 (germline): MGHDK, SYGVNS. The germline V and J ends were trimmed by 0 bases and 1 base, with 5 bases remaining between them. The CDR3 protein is CASSEYWGTDTQYF. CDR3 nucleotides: TGTGCCAGCAGTGAATATTGGGGCACAGATACGCAGTATTTT.

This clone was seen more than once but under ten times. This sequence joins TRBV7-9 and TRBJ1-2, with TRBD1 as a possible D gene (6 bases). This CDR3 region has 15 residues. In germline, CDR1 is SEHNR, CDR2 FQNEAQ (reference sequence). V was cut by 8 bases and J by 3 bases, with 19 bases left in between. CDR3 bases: TGTGCCAGCCTCCCACAGGGACTAGGTCACTATGGCTACACCTTC. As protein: CASLPQGLGHYGYTF.

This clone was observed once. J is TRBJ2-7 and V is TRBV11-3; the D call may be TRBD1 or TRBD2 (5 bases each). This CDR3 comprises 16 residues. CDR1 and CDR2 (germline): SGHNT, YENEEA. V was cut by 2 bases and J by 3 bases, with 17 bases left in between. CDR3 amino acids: CASSLSRGPFHYEQYF. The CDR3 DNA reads TGTGCCAGCAGCTTATCGAGGGGCCCGTTTCACTACGAGCAGTACTTC.

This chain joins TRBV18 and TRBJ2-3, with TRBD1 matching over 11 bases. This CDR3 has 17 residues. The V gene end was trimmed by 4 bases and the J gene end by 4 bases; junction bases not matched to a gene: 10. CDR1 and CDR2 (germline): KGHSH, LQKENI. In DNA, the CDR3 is TGTGCCAGCTCACAGCTTCGAGGACAGGGGGCTTCAGATACGCAGTATTTT. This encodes CASSQLRGQGASDTQYF.

CDR3 bases: TGTGCCAGTACCATGCAGGGTAACCAGCCCCAGCATTTT. Translated: CASTMQGNQPQHF. This rearrangement joins TRBV19 to TRBJ1-5; D possibly corresponds to TRBD1 (5 bases). V was trimmed by 7 bases and J by 7 bases, leaving 14 bases between them. This CDR3 has 13 amino acids. Germline CDR1 and CDR2: LNHDA and SQIVND (reference sequence).

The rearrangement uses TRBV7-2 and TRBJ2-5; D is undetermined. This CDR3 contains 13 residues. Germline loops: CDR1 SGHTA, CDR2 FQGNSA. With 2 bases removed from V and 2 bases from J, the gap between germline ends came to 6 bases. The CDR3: CASSLIRQETQYF. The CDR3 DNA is TGTGCCAGCAGCTTAATTAGACAAGAGACCCAGTACTTC.